The source of this TCR beta chain is a study of T cells after somatic rescue of genetic block. The CDR3 runs 15 residues. Germline V gene sequence: CDR1 MNHEY, CDR2 SVGAGI. The germline V and J ends were trimmed by 9 bases and 4 bases, with 16 bases remaining between them. Sequencing used immunoSEQ multiplex PCR; TCRdb keeps in-frame clones, though not all of them. The sample lists 80,000 to 100,000 clones; about nine tenths were seen once. The chain couples TRBV6-5 to TRBJ2-6; D is uncertain. This TCR came from a woman aged 18-29 years. Sequencing was performed on peripheral blood mononuclear cells (PBMCs). For the CDR3, the DNA is TGTGCCAGTAGATTCAGTTCGTACGGGGCCAACGTCCTGACTTTC. Translated, it gives CASRFSSYGANVLTF.